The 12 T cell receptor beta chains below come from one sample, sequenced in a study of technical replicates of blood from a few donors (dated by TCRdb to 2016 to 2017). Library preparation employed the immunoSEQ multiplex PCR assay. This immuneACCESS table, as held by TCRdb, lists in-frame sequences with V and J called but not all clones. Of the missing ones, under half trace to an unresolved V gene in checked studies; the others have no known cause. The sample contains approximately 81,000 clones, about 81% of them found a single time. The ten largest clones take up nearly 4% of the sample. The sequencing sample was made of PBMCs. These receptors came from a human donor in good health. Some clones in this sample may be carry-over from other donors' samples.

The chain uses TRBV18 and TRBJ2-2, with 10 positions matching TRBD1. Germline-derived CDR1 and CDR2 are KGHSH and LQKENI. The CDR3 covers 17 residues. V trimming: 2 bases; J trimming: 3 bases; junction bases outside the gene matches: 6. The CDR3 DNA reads TGTGCCAGCTCACCAACAAAGGACAGGGGGTACACCGGGGAGCTGTTTTTT. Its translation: CASSPTKDRGYTGELFF.

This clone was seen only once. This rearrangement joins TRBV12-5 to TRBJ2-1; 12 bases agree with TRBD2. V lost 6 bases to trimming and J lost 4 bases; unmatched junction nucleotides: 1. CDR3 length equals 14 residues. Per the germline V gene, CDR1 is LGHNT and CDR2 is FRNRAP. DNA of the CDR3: TGTGCTAGTGGCGGACTAGCGGGATACAATGAGCAGTTCTTC. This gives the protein CASGGLAGYNEQFF.

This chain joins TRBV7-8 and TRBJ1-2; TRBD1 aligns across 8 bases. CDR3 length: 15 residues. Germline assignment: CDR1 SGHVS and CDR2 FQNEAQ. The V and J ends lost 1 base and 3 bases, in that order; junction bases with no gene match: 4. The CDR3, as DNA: TGTGCCAGCAGCTTAGGGACAGGGCCTCACTATGGCTACACCTTC. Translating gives CASSLGTGPHYGYTF.

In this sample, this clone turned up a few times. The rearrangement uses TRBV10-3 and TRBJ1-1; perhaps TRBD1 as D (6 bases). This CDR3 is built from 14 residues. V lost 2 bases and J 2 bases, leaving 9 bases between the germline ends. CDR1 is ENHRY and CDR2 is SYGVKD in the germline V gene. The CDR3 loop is CAISEVTGNTEAFF. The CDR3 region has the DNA TGTGCCATCAGTGAGGTGACAGGCAACACTGAAGCTTTCTTT.

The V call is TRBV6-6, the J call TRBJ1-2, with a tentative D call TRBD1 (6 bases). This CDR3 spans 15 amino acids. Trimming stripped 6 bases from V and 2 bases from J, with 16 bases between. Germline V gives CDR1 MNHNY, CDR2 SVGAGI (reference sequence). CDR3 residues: CASRFTYGTNYGYTF. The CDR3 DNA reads TGTGCCAGCAGGTTTACATACGGGACAAACTATGGCTACACCTTC.

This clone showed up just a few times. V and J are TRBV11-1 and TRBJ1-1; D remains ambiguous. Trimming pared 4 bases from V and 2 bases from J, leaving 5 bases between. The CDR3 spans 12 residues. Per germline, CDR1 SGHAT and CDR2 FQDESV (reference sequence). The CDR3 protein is CASSSRNTEAFF. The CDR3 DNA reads TGTGCCAGCAGCTCGCGAAACACTGAAGCTTTCTTT.

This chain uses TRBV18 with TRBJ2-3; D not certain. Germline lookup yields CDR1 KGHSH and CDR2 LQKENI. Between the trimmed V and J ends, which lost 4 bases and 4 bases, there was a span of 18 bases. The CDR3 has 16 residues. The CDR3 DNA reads TGTGCCAGCTCACTCGAGTTCTCCTTTACCCCAGATACGCAGTATTTT. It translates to CASSLEFSFTPDTQYF. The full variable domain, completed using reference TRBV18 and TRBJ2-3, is NAGVMQNPRHLVRRRGQEARLRCSPMKGHSHVYWYRQLPEEGLKFMVYLQKENIIDESGMPKERFSAEFPKEGPSILRIQQVVRGDSAAYFCASSLEFSFTPDTQYFGPGTRLTVL.

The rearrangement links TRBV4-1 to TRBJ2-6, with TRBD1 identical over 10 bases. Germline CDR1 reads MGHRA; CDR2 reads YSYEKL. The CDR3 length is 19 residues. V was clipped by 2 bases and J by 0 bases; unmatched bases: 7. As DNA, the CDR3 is TGCGCCAGCAGCCAACCCCGGACAGGGGGAAGCTCTGGGGCCAACGTCCTGACTTTC. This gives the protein CASSQPRTGGSSGANVLTF.

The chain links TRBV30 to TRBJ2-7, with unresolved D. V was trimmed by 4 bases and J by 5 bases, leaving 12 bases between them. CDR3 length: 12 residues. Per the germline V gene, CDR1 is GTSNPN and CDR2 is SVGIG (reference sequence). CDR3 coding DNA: TGTGCCTGGACAGAACTGAGCGACGAGCAGTACTTC. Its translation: CAWTELSDEQYF.

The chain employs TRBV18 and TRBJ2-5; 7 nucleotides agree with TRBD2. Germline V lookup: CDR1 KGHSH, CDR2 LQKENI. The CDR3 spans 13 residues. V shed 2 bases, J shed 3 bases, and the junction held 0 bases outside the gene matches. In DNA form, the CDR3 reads TGTGCCAGCTCACCAGGGACTAAAGAGACCCAGTACTTC. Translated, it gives CASSPGTKETQYF.

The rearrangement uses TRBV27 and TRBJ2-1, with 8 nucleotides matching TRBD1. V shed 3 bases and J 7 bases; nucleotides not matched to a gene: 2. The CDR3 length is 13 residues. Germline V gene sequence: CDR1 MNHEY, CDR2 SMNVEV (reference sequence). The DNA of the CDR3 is TGTGCCAGCAGTTTCAGGGGGCAAAATGAGCAGTTCTTC. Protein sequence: CASSFRGQNEQFF.

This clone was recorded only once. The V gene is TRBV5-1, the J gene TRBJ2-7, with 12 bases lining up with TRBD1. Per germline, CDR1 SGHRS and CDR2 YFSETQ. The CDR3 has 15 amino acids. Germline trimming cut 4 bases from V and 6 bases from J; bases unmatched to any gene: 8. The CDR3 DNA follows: TGCGCCAGCAGCCCCTCAGGGACAGGGGGCCTCGAGCAGTACTTC. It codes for CASSPSGTGGLEQYF. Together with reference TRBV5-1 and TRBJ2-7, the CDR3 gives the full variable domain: KAGVTQTPRYLIKTRGQQVTLSCSPISGHRSVSWYQQTPGQGLQFLFEYFSETQRNKGNFPGRFSGRQFSNSRSEMNVSTLELGDSALYLCASSPSGTGGLEQYFGPGTRLTVT.